This T cell receptor (beta chain) was recorded in a study of blood T cell repertoires in COVID-19. Profiling relied on immunoSEQ multiplex PCR, and the TCRdb table lists in-frame clones only, not all of them. The table shows hundreds of thousands of clones, with 82% occurring only once. Material for sequencing was peripheral blood. The origin of this receptor is a woman older than 75 with acute or convalescent COVID-19.

CDR3 residues: CASSKDRGTNYGYTF. The CDR3 DNA follows: TGTGCCAGCAGCAAAGACAGAGGAACTAACTATGGCTACACCTTC. V is TRBV7-2 and J is TRBJ1-2, with D possibly TRBD1 on 5 matching bases. Germline loops: CDR1 SGHTA, CDR2 FQGNSA. With 5 bases removed from V and 0 bases from J, the gap between germline ends came to 13 bases. The CDR3 covers 15 residues.